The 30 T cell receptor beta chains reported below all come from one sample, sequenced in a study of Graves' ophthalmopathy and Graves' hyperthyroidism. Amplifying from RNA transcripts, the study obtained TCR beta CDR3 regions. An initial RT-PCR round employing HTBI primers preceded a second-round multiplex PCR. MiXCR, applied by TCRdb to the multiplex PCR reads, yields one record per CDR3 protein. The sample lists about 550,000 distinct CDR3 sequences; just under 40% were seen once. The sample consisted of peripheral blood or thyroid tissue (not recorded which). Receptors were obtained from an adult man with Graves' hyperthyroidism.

The CDR3 loop is CASTPKAEAFF. CDR3 sequence (DNA): TGTGCCAGCACCCCAAAGGCTGAAGCTTTCTTT. The rearrangement joins TRBV6-6 to TRBJ1-1, with D uncertain. Trimming stripped 7 bases from V and 6 bases from J, with 9 bases between. This CDR3 spans 11 amino acids. Germline V gene lookup returns CDR1 MNHNY and CDR2 SVGAGI (reference sequence).

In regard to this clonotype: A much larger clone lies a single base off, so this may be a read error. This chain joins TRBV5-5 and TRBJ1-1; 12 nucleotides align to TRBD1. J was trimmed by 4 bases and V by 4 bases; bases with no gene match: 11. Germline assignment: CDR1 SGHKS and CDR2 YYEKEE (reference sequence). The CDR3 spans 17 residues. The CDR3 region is CASSAGTGGDMLTEAFF. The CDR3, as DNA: TGTGCCAGCAGCGCTGGGACAGGGGGCGATATGCTCACTGAAGCTTTCTTT.

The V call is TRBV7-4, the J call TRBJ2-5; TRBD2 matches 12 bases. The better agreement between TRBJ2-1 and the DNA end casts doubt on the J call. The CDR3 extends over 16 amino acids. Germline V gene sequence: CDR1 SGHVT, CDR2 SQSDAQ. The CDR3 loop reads CASSYHRLAGVDEQFF. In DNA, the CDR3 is TGTGCCAGCAGCTACCACCGACTAGCGGGGGTTGATGAGCAGTTCTTC.

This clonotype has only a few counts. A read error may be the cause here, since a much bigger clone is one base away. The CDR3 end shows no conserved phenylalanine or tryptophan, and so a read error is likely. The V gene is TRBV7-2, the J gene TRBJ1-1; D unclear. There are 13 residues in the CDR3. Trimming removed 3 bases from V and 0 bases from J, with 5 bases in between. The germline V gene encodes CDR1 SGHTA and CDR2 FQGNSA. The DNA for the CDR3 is TGTGCCAGCAGCTTTATTATGAACACTGAAGCTTTCCTT. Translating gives CASSFIMNTEAFL.

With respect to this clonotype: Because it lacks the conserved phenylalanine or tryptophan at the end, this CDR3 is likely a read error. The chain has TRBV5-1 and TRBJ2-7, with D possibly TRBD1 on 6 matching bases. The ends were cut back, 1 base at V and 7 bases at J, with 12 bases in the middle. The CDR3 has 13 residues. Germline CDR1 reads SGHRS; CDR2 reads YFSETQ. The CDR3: CASSLQGNNEQYY. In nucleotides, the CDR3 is TGCGCCAGCAGCTTGCAGGGGAACAATGAGCAGTACTAC.

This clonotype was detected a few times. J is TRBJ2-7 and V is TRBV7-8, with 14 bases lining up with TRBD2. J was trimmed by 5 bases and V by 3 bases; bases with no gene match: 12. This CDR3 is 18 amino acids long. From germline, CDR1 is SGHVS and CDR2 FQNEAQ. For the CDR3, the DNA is TGTGCCAGCAGCTTGGGACGAGGGACTAGCGGGAGTATACACGAGCAGTACTTC. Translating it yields CASSLGRGTSGSIHEQYF.

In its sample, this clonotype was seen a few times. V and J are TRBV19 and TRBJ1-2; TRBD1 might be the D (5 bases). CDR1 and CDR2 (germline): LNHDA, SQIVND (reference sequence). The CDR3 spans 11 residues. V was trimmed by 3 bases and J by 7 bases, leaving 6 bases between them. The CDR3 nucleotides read TGTGCCAGTAGTATCAGGGCTGGCTACACCTTC. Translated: CASSIRAGYTF.

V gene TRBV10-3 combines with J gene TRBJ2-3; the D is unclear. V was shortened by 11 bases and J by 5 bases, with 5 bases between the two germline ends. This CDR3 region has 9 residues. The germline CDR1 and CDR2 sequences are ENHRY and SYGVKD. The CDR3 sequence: CAAGDTQYF. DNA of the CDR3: TGTGCCGCTGGAGATACGCAGTATTTT.

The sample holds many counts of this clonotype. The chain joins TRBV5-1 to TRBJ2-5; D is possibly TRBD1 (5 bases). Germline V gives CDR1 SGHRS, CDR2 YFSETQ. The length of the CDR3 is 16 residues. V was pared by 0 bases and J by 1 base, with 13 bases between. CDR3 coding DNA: TGCGCCAGCAGCTTGGCATCCGACAGCATCCAAGAGACCCAGTACTTC. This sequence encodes CASSLASDSIQETQYF.

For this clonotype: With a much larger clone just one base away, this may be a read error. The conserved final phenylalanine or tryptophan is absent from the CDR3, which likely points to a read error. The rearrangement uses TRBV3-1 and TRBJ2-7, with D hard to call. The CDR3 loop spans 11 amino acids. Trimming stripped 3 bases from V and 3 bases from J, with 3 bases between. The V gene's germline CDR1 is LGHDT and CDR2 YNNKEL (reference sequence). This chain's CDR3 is CASSHIYEQYC. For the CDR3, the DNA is TGTGCCAGCAGCCATATCTACGAGCAGTACTGC.

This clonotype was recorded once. This CDR3 is CASRSQGPTVNQPQHF. CDR3 bases: TGTGCCAGCAGGTCACAGGGGCCGACAGTTAATCAGCCCCAGCATTTT. The rearrangement links TRBV12-3 or TRBV12-4 to TRBJ1-5, with 7 bases lining up with TRBD1. V shed 6 bases, J shed 4 bases, and the junction held 12 bases outside the gene matches. The CDR3 is made up of 16 amino acids.

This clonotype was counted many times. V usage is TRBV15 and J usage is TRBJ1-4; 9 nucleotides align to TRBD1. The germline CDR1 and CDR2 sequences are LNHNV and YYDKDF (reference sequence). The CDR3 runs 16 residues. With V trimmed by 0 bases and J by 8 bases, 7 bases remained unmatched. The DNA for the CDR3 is TGTGCCACCAGCAGAGATGGGGGACAGGGTTGGGAAAAACTGTTTTTT. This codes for CATSRDGGQGWEKLFF.

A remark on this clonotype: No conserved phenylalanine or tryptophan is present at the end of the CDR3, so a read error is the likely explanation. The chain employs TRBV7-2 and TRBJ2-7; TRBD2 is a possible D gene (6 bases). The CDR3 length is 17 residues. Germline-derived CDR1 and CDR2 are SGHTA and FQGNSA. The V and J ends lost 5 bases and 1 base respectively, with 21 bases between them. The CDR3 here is CASSQVGSGPNSYEQYS. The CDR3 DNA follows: TGTGCCAGCAGCCAAGTGGGCAGCGGGCCTAATTCCTACGAGCAGTACTCC.

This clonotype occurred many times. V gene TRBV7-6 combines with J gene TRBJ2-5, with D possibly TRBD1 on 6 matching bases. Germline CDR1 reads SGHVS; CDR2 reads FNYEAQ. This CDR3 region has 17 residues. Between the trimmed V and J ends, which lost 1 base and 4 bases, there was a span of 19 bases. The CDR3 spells CASSLGSRAGVGETQYF. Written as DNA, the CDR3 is TGTGCCAGCAGCTTAGGATCCCGCGCAGGGGTAGGAGAGACCCAGTACTTC.

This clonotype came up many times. CDR3 sequence (DNA): TGTGCCACCAGTGATTTGCAGGCTAGCGGGGAAGAGACCCAGTACTTC. The encoded protein is CATSDLQASGEETQYF. This chain links TRBV24-1 with TRBJ2-5; 9 positions match TRBD2. With 0 bases clipped from V and 3 bases from J, the junction kept 4 bases outside the gene matches. There are 16 residues in the CDR3. The germline CDR1 and CDR2 sequences are KGHDR and SFDVKD.

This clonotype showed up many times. The CDR3 DNA reads TGCAGTGCTAGAGATACAAGCTCTGGAAACACCATATATTTT. Its protein is CSARDTSSGNTIYF. V gene TRBV20-1 combines with J gene TRBJ1-3; no clear D gene. CDR1 and CDR2 (germline): DFQATT, SNEGSKA (reference sequence). V gave up 0 bases and J gave up 0 bases, with 6 bases separating them. The CDR3 spans 14 residues.

The CDR3 nucleotides read TGTGCCAGCGGCGAACAGGGGAACATTCAGTACTTC. It encodes CASGEQGNIQYF. V usage is TRBV12-3 or TRBV12-4 and J usage is TRBJ2-4, with 7 bases lining up with TRBD1. The CDR3 contains 12 residues. V was pared by 8 bases and J by 7 bases, with 5 bases of the junction left unmatched.

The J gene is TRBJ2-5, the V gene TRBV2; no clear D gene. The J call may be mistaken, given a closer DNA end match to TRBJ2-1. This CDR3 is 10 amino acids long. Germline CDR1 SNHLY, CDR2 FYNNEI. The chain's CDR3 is CASKGNEQFF. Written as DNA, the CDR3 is TGTGCCAGCAAGGGTAATGAGCAGTTCTTC.

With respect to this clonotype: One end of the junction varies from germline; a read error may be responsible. In DNA form, the CDR3 reads TGTGCCAGCAGTTACTCTCCGGGACACCAAGAGACCCAGTACTTC. This translates into CASSYSPGHQETQYF. This rearrangement joins TRBV10-3 to TRBJ2-5; either TRBD1 or TRBD2 may fit D (5 bases each). Germline CDR1 is ENHRY and CDR2 is SYGVKD. This CDR3 spans 15 amino acids.

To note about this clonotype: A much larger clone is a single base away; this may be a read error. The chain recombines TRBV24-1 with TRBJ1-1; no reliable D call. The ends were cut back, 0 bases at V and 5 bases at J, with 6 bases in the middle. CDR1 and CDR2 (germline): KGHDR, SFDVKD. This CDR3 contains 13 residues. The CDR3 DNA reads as TGTGCCACCAGTGATTTGGGGGAGACTGAAGCTTTCTTT. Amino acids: CATSDLGETEAFF.

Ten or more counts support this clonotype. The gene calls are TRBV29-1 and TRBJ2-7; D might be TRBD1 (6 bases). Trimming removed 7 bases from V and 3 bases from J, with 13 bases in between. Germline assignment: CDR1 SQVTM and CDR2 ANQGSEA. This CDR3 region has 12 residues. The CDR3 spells CSARIQGYEQYF. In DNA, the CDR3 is TGCAGCGCCCGGATACAGGGCTACGAGCAGTACTTC.

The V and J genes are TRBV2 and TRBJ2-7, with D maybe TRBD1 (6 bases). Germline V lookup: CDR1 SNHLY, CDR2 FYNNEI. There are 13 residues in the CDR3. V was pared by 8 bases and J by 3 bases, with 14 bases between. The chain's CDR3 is CASLGDKSYEQYF. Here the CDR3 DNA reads TGTGCCAGCCTCGGGGACAAGAGCTACGAGCAGTACTTC.

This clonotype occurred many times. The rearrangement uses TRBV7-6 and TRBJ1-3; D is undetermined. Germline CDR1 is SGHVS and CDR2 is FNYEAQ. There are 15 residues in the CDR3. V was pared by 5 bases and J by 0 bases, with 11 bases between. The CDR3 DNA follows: TGTGCCAGCAGCCCCGGTAGGAGCTCTGGAAACACCATATATTTT. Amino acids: CASSPGRSSGNTIYF. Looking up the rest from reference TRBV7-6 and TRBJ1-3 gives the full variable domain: GAGVSQSPRYKVTKRGQDVALRCDPISGHVSLYWYRQALGQGPEFLTYFNYEAQQDKSGLPNDRFSAERPEGSISTLTIQRTEQRDSAMYRCASSPGRSSGNTIYFGEGSWLTVV.

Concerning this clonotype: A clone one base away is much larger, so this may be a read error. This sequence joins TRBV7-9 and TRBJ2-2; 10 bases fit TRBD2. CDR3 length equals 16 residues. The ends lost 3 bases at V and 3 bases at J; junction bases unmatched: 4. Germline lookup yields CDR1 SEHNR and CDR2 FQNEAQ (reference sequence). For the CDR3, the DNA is TGTGCCAGCAGCTTCTCTAGCGGGAGTGACACCGGGGAGCTGTTTTTT. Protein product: CASSFSSGSDTGELFF.

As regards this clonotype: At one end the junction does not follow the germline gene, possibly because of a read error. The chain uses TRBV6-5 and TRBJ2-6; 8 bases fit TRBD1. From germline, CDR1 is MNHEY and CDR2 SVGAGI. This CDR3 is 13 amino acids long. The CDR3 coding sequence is TGTGCCAGCAGTTACATGGGACAGGCTACTGAAGCTTTC. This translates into CASSYMGQATEAF.

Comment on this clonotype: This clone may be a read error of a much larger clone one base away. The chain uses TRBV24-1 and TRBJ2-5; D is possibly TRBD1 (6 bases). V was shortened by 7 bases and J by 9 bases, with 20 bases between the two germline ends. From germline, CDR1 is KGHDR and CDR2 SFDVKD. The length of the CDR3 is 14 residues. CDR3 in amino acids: CATRAGQTHGAQYF. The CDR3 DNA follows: TGTGCCACCAGGGCCGGACAGACCCATGGGGCCCAGTACTTC.

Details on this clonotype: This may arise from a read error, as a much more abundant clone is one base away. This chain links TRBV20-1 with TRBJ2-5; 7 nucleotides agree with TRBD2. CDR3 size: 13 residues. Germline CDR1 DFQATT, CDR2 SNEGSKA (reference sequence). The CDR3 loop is CSARGDYKETQCF. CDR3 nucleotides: TGCAGTGCTCGCGGGGACTATAAAGAGACCCAGTGCTTC.

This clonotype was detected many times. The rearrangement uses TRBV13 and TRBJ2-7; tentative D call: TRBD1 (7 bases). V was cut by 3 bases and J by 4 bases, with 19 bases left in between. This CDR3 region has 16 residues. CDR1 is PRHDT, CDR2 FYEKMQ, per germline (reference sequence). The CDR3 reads CASSFRQGGGRYEQYF. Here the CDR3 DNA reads TGTGCCAGCAGCTTTCGACAGGGAGGTGGGCGGTACGAGCAGTACTTC.

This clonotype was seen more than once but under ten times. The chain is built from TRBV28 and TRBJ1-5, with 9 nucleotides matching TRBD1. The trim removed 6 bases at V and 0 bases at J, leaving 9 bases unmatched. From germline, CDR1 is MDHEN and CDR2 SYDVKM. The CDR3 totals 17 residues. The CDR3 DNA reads TGTGCCAGCAGCCCGGGGGACAGGGCCCATAGCAATCAGCCCCAGCATTTT. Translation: CASSPGDRAHSNQPQHF.

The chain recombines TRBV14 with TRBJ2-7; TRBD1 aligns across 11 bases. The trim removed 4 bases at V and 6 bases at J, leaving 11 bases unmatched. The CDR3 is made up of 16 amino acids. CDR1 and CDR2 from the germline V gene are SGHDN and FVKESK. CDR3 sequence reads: CASSRLGGQGASEQYF. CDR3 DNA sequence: TGTGCCAGCAGCCGCCTGGGAGGACAGGGGGCGTCCGAGCAGTACTTC.